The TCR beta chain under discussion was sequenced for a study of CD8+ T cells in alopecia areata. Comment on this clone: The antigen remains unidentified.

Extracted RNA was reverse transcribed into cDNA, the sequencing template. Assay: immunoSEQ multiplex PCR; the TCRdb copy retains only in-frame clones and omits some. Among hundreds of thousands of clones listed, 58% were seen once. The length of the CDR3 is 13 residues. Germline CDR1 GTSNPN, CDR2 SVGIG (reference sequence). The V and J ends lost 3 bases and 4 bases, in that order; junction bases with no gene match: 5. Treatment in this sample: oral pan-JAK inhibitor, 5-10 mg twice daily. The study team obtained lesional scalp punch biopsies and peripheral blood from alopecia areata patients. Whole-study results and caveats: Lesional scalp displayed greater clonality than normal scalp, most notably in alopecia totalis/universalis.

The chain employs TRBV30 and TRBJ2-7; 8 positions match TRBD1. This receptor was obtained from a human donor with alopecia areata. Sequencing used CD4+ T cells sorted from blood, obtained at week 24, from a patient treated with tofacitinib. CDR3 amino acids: CAWRPGGLYEQYF. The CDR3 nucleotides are TGTGCCTGGAGACCAGGGGGCTTGTACGAGCAGTACTTC.